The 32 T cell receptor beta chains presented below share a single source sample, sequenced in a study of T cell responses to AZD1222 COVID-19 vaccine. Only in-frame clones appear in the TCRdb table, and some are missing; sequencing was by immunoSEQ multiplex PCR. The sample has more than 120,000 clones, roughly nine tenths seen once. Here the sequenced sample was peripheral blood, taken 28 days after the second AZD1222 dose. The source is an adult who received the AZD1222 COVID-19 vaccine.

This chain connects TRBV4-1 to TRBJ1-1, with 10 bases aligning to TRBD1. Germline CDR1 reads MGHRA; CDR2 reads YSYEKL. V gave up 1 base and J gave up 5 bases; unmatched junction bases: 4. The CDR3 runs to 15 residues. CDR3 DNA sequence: TGCGCCAGCAGCCAAGGGGGACAGGGGAGGACTGAAGCTTTCTTT. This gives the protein CASSQGGQGRTEAFF.

The CDR3 DNA reads as TGCGCCAGCAGCCCCGGAGGGAGAGATCAGCCCCAGCATTTT. Protein product: CASSPGGRDQPQHF. The chain couples TRBV4-1 to TRBJ1-5, with D hard to call. V lost 4 bases, J lost 5 bases, and 12 bases lay in between. This CDR3 has 14 amino acids. Germline CDR1 reads MGHRA; CDR2 reads YSYEKL.

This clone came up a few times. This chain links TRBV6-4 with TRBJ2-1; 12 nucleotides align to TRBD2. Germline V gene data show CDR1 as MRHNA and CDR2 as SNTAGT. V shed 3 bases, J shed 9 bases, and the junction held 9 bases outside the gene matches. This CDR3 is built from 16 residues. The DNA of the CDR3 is TGTGCCAGCAGTGAAACTTCTAGCGGGGGGGCCGCTGAGCAGTTCTTC. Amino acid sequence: CASSETSSGGAAEQFF.

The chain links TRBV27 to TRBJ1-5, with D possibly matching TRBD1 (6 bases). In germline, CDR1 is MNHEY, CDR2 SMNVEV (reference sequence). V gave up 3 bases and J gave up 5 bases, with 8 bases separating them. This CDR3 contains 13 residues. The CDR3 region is CASSFQGHQPQHF. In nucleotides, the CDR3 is TGTGCCAGCAGTTTTCAGGGGCATCAGCCCCAGCATTTT.

Written as DNA, the CDR3 is TGTGCCAGCTCACCGGGACAGGGGGACCACGGGGAGCTGTTTTTT. This codes for CASSPGQGDHGELFF. V and J are TRBV18 and TRBJ2-2, with 11 bases lining up with TRBD1. This CDR3 spans 15 amino acids. Per the germline V gene, CDR1 is KGHSH and CDR2 is LQKENI. V lost 3 bases to trimming and J lost 7 bases; unmatched junction nucleotides: 4.

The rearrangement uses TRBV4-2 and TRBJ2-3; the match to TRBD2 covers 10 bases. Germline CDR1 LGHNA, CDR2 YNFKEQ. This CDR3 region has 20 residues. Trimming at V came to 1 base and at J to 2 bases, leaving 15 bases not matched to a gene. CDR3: CASSQGQSAGGLRSTDTQYF. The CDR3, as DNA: TGTGCCAGCAGCCAAGGTCAATCAGCGGGGGGGCTTAGGTCCACAGATACGCAGTATTTT.

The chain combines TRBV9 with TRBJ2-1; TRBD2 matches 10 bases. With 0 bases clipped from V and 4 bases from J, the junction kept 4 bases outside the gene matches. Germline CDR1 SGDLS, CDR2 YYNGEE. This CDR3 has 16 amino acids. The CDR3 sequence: CASSVASGRGYNEQFF. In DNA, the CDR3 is TGTGCCAGCAGCGTAGCTAGCGGGAGAGGATACAATGAGCAGTTCTTC.

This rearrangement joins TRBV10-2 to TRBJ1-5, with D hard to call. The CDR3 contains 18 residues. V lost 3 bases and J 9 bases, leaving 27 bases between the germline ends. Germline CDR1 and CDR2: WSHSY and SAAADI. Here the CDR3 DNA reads TGCGCCAGCAGTGACCCCGGCTTTTTTGGGCGCGGTTCATCGCCCCAGCATTTT. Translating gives CASSDPGFFGRGSSPQHF.

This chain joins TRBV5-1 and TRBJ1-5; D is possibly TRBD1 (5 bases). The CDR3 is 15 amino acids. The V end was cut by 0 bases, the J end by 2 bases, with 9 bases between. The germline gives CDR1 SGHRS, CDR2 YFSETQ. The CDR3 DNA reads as TGCGCCAGCAGCTTGGCCACGGGGGGCAATCAGCCCCAGCATTTT. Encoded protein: CASSLATGGNQPQHF.

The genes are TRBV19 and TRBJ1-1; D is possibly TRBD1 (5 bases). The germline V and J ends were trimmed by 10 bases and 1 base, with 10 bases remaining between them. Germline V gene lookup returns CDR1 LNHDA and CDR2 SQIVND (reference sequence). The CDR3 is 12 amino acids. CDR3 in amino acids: CATNTGNTEAFF. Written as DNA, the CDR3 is TGTGCCACCAACACAGGGAACACTGAAGCTTTCTTT.

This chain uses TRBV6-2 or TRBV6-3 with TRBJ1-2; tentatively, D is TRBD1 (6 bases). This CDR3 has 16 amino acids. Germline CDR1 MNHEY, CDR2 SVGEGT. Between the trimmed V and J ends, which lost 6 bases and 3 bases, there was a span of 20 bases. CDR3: CASSPAGGALHYGYTF. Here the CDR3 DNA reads TGTGCCAGCAGCCCTGCGGGGGGGGCGCTCCACTATGGCTACACCTTC.

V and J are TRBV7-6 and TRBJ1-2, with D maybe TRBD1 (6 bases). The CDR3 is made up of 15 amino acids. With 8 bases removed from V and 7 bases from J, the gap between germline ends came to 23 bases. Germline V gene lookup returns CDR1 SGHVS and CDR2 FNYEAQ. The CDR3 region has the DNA TGTGCCAGCCGCCCTGGTACAGGGTTTTCGTTTGGCTACACCTTC. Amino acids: CASRPGTGFSFGYTF.

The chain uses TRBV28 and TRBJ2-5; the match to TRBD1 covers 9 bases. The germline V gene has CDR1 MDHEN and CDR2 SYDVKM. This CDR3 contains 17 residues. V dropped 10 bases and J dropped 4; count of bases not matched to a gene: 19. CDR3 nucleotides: TGTGCCACTCGAAGCAGTTTATTGGGGGACAGGGCAGAGACCCAGTACTTC. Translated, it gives CATRSSLLGDRAETQYF.

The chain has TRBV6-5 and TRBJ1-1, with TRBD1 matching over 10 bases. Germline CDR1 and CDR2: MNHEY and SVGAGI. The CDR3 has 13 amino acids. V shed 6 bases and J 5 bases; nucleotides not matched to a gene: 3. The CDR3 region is CASSRTGGTEAFF. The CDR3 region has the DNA TGTGCCAGCAGCCGGACAGGGGGGACTGAAGCTTTCTTT.

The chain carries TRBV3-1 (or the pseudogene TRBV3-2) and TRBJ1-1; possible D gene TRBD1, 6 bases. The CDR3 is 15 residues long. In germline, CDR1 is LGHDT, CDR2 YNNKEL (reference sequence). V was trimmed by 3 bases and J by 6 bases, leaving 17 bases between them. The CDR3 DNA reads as TGTGCCAGCAGCCACGAAATGGGGGGGGCCCCTGAAGCTTTCTTT. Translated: CASSHEMGGAPEAFF.

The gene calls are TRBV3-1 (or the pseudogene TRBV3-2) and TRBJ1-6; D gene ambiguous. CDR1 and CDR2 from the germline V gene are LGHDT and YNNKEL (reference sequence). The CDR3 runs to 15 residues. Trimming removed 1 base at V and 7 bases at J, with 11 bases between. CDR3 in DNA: TGTGCCAGCAGCCAAGGTCTTGGATTAAATTCACCCCTCCACTTT. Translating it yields CASSQGLGLNSPLHF.

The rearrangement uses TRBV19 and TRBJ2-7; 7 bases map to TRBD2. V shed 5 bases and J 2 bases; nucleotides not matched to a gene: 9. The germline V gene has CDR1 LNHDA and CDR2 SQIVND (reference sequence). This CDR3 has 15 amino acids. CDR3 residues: CASSPQPGGPYEQYF. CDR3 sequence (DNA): TGTGCCAGTAGTCCCCAGCCGGGAGGACCCTACGAGCAGTACTTC.

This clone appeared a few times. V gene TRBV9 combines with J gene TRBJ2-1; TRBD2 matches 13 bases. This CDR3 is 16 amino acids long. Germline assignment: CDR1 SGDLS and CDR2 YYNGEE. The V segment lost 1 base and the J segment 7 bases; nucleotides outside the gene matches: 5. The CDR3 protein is CASSVMPGLAGNEQFF. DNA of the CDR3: TGTGCCAGCAGCGTAATGCCGGGACTAGCGGGGAATGAGCAGTTCTTC.

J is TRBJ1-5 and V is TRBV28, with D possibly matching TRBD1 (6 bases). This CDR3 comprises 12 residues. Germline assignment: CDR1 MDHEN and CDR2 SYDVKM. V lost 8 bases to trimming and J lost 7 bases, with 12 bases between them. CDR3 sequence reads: CASLTGLQPQHF. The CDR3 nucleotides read TGTGCCAGCTTAACAGGGCTCCAGCCCCAGCATTTT. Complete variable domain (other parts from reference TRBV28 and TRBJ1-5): DVKVTQSSRYLVKRTGEKVFLECVQDMDHENMFWYRQDPGLGLRLIYFSYDVKMKEKGDIPEGYSVSREKKERFSLILESASTNQTSMYLCASLTGLQPQHFGDGTRLSIL.

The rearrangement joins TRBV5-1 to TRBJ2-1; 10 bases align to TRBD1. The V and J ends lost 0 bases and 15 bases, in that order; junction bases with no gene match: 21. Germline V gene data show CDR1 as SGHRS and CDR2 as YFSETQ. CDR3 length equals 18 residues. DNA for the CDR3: TGCGCCAGCAGCTTGGGGGACAGGGGTCGAGCATTAATGGACCCACCGTTCTTC. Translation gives CASSLGDRGRALMDPPFF.

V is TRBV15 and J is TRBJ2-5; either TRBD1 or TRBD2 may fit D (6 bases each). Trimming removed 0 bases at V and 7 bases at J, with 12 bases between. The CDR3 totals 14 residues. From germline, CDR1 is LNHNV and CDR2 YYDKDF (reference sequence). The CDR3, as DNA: TGTGCCACCAGCAGAGAAACAGAGGGGGGGACCCAGTACTTC. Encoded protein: CATSRETEGGTQYF.

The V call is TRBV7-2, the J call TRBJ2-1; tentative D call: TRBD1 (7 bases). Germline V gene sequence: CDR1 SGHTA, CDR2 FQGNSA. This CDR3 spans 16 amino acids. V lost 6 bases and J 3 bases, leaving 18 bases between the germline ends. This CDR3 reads CASSSLGGGNYNEQFF. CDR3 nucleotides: TGTGCCAGCAGTTCCTTAGGGGGCGGGAACTACAATGAGCAGTTCTTC.

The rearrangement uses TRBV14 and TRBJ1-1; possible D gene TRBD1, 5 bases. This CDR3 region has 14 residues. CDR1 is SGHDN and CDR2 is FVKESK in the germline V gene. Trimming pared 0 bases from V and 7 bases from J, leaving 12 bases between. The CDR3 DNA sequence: TGTGCCAGCAGCCAAGATTCGGGACGACTTGAAGCTTTCTTT. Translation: CASSQDSGRLEAFF.

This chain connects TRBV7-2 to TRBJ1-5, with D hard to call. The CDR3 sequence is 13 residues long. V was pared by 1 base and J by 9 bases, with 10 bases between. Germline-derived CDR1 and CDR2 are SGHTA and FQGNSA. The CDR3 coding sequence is TGTGCCAGCAGCTTAGGGGAAGCGCGGCCCCAGCATTTT. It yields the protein CASSLGEARPQHF. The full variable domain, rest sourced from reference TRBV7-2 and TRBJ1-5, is GAGVSQSPSNKVTEKGKDVELRCDPISGHTALYWYRQSLGQGLEFLIYFQGNSAPDKSGLPSDRFSAERTGGSVSTLTIQRTQQEDSAVYLCASSLGEARPQHFGDGTRLSIL.

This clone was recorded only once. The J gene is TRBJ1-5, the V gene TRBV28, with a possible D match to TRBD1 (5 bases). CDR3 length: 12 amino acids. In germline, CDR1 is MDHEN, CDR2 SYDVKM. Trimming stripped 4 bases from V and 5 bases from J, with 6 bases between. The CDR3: CASSWGDQPQHF. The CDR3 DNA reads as TGTGCCAGCAGTTGGGGGGATCAGCCCCAGCATTTT.

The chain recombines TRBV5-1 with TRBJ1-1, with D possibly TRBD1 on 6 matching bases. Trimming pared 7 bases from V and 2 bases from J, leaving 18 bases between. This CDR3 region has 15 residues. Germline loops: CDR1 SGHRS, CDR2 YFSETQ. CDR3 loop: CASETGMSVNTEAFF. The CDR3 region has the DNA TGCGCCAGCGAAACAGGGATGTCGGTTAACACTGAAGCTTTCTTT.

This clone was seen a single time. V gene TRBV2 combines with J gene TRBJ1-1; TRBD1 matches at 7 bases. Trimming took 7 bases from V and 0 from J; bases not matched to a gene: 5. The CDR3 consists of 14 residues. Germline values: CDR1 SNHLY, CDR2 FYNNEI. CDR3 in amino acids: CASIVTGMNTEAFF. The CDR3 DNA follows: TGTGCCAGCATCGTGACAGGGATGAACACTGAAGCTTTCTTT.

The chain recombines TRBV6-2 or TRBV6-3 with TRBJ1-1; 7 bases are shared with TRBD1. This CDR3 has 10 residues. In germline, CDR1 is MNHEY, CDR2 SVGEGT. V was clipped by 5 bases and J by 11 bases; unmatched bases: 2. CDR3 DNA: TGTGCCAGCAGTCAGGGGGAGGCTTTCTTT. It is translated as CASSQGEAFF.

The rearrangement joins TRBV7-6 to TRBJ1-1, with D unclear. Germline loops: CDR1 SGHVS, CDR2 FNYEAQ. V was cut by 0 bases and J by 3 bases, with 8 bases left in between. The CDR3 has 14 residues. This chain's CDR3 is CASSLAPPYTEAFF. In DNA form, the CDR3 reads TGTGCCAGCAGCTTAGCCCCCCCCTACACTGAAGCTTTCTTT.

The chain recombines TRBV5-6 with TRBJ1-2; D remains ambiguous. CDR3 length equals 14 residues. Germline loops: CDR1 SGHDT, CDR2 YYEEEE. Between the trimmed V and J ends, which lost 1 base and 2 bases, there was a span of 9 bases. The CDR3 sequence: CASSLFAGNYGYTF. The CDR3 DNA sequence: TGTGCCAGCAGCTTGTTTGCAGGCAACTATGGCTACACCTTC.

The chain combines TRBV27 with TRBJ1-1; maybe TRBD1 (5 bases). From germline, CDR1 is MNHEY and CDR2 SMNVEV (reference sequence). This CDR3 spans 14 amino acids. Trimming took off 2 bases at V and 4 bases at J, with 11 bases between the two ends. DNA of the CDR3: TGTGCCAGCAGTTTAGCAGGGATCGGCACTGAAGCTTTCTTT. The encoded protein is CASSLAGIGTEAFF.

DNA of the CDR3: TGTGCCAGCAGTGATGGGACTTACAATGAGCAGTTCTTC. It is translated as CASSDGTYNEQFF. This rearrangement joins TRBV2 to TRBJ2-1; D is possibly TRBD2 (6 bases). This CDR3 has 13 amino acids. Trimming left V 3 bases short and J 4 bases short, with 7 bases between. Germline V gene sequence: CDR1 SNHLY, CDR2 FYNNEI. The full variable domain, rest sourced from reference TRBV2 and TRBJ2-1, is EPEVTQTPSHQVTQMGQEVILRCVPISNHLYFYWYRQILGQKVEFLVSFYNNEISEKSEIFDDQFSVERPDGSNFTLKIRSTKLEDSAMYFCASSDGTYNEQFFGPGTRLTVL.